This T cell receptor beta chain was profiled in a study of blood T cells in healthy people across ages. Study in general: About one barcoded beta molecule was captured per two T cells (by template switching).

Isolation recovered at least 6.5 million PBMCs from every sample. The CDR3 is 12 residues long. The V end was cut by 5 bases, the J end by 5 bases, with 9 bases between. CDR1 is MNHEY, CDR2 SVGEGT, per germline. Sample-barcoded 5' priming and a J-beta primer mix drove a second PCR of roughly 7 to 11 cycles. Every molecule of cDNA carried a tag from a template-switch adaptor with 12 random nucleotides. TCRdb re-called the 5' RACE reads with MiXCR, one entry per CDR3 protein. The sample contains 710,000 or so distinct CDR3 sequences, less than 40% of which appear only once. This clonotype was detected many times.

Specimen: blood. V and J are TRBV6-2 or TRBV6-3 and TRBJ1-2, with D unresolved. The clonotype was recovered from a woman of 80 years or more in good health. The CDR3 coding sequence is TGTGCCAGCAGTGCACAAGGATATGGCTACACCTTC. Protein sequence: CASSAQGYGYTF.